The clone carrying this T cell receptor beta chain occurred a few times. The antigen remains undetermined. TCRdb recomputed calls from the 5' RACE reads with MiXCR, one row per CDR3 protein. This sample carries roughly 110,000 distinct CDR3 sequences, 15% to 20% of them seen once, and the ten largest clones take 25% to 30%. These data belong to a study of T-cell memory formation after mild COVID-19. Across the study: Among the donors, TCR clusters were largely specific to each donor.

Study outcomes and limitations: CM and EM subsets held most contracting CD4+ clones; EMRA held CD8+ ones.

CDR1 is SEHNR, CDR2 FQNEAQ, per germline (reference sequence). The J segment lost 1 base and the V segment lost 0 bases, leaving 5 bases of the junction unmatched. The CDR3 has 17 amino acids. The TCR originated in an adult woman who had mild COVID-19 (a few samples of this study predate the infection). Cell type and time point are not known. The sample comprised PBMCs or a T cell subset sorted from them (not recorded which). V and J are TRBV7-9 and TRBJ2-2; 7 bases map to TRBD1. CDR3 amino acids: CASSLAPGTENTGELFF. In DNA form, the CDR3 reads TGTGCCAGCAGCTTAGCGCCCGGGACAGAGAACACCGGGGAGCTGTTTTTT.